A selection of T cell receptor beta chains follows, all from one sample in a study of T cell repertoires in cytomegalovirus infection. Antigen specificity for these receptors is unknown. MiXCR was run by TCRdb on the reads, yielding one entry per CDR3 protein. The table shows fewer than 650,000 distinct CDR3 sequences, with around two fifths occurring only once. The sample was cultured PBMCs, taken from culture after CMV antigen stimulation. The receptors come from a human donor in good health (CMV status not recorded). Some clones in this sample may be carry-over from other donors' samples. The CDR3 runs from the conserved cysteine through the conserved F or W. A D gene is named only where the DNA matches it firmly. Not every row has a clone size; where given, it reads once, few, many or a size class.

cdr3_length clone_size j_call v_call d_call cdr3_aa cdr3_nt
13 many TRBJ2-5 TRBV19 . CASSIVGGETQYF TGTGCCAGTAGTATAGTAGGAGGAGAGACCCAGTACTTC
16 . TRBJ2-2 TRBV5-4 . CASSPPGSYPTGELFF TGTGCCAGCAGCCCACCCGGGAGTTACCCCACCGGGGAGCTGTTTTTT
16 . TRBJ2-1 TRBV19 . CASSMGAKASPNEQFF TGTGCCAGTAGTATGGGGGCAAAGGCTAGTCCGAATGAGCAGTTCTTC
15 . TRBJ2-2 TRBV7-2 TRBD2 CASSLSSGRTGELFF TGTGCCAGCAGCTTGTCGAGCGGGAGAACCGGGGAGCTGTTTTTT
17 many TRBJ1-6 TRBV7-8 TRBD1 CASSKLSAGTGSSPLHF TGTGCCAGCAGCAAACTTAGCGCCGGGACAGGGAGTTCACCCCTCCACTTT
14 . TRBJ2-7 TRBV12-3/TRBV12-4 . CASSFRLGSYEQYF TGTGCCAGCAGTTTTCGGTTGGGGTCCTACGAGCAGTACTTC
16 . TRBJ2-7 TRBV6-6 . CASSYSSGDLTNEQYF TGTGCCAGCAGTTACTCATCGGGGGATCTAACGAACGAGCAGTACTTC
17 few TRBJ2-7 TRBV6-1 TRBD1 CASSERGQDLLSYEQYF TGTGCCAGCAGTGAGCGGGGACAGGATTTACTCTCCTACGAGCAGTACTTC
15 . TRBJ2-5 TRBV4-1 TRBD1 CASSRRQGVQETQYF TGCGCCAGCAGCAGAAGACAGGGGGTCCAAGAGACCCAGTACTTC
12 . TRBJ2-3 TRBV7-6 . CASSPPMASQYF TGTGCCAGCAGCCCCCCTATGGCGTCGCAGTATTTT
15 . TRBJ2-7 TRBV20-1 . CSASETHRGSYEQYF TGCAGTGCTAGTGAAACCCACCGGGGATCCTACGAGCAGTACTTC
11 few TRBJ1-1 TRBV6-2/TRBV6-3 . CASTRNTEAFF TGTGCCAGCACGCGGAACACTGAAGCTTTCTTT
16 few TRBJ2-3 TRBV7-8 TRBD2 CASSPPGLAGADTQYF TGTGCCAGCAGCCCCCCGGGACTAGCGGGTGCAGATACGCAGTATTTT
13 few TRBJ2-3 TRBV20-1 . CSARDDLVDTQYF TGCAGTGCTAGGGATGACCTCGTAGATACGCAGTATTTT
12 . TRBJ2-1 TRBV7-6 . CASSPPGVGQFF TGTGCCAGCAGCCCGCCCGGGGTCGGGCAGTTCTTC
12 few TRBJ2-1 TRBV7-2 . CASSPGFGEQFF TGTGCCAGCAGCCCCGGTTTTGGTGAGCAGTTCTTC
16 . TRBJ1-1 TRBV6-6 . CASANSQRATNTEAFF TGTGCCAGCGCGAACTCGCAACGGGCTACGAACACTGAAGCTTTCTTT
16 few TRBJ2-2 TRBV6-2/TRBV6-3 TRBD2 CASSYRGLAQTGELFF TGTGCCAGCAGTTATCGAGGACTAGCACAAACCGGGGAGCTGTTTTTT
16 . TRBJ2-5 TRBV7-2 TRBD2 CASSMGLAGGQETQYF TGTGCCAGCAGCATGGGACTAGCGGGAGGGCAAGAGACCCAGTACTTC
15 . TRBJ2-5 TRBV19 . CASSIEDRLQGTQYF TGTGCCAGTAGTATCGAGGACAGATTACAGGGGACCCAGTACTTC
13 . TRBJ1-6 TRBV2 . CASSERVRSPLHF TGTGCCAGCAGTGAAAGGGTTCGGTCACCCCTCCACTTT
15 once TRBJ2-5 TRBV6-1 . CASSDLIGGQETQYF TGTGCCAGCAGTGATTTGATAGGGGGCCAAGAGACCCAGTACTTC
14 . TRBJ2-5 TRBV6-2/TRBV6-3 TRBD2 CASIPRSGKETQYF TGTGCCAGCATTCCTAGAAGCGGGAAAGAGACCCAGTACTTC
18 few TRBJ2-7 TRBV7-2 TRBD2 CASSLEGVAGGAPYEQYF TGTGCCAGCAGCTTAGAAGGGGTAGCGGGGGGGGCTCCCTACGAGCAGTACTTC
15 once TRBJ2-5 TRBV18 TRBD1 CASSSRRDRAETQYF TGTGCCAGCTCAAGTCGTCGGGACAGGGCAGAGACCCAGTACTTC
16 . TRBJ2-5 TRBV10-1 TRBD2 CASSESGRNWPETQYF TGCGCCAGCAGTGAGAGCGGGAGGAACTGGCCGGAGACCCAGTACTTC
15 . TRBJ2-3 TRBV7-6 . CASSNRDKRTDTQYF TGTGCCAGCAGCAACCGGGACAAGCGCACAGATACGCAGTATTTT
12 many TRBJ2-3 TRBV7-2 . CASARGQIKQYF TGTGCCAGCGCGAGAGGTCAAATTAAGCAGTATTTT
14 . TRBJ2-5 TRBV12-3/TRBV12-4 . CASSPKGVQETQYF TGTGCCAGCAGTCCAAAAGGGGTTCAGGAGACCCAGTACTTC
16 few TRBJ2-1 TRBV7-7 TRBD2 CASSLGVGGGYNEQFF TGTGCCAGCAGCCTCGGCGTTGGCGGGGGCTACAATGAGCAGTTCTTC
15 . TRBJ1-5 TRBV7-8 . CASSTRGGGNQPQHF TGTGCCAGCAGCACAAGGGGGGGGGGGAATCAGCCCCAGCATTTT
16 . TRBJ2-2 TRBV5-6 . CASSYPVQRNTGELFF TGTGCCAGCAGCTATCCGGTCCAGAGGAACACCGGGGAGCTGTTTTTT
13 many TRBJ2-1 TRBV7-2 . CASSLQDYNEQFF TGTGCCAGCAGCCTCCAGGACTACAATGAGCAGTTCTTC
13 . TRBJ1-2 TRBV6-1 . CASSEMGNYGYTF TGTGCCAGCAGTGAAATGGGGAACTATGGCTACACCTTC
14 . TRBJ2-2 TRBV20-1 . CSATQGGNTGELFF TGCAGTGCTACCCAGGGAGGAAACACCGGGGAGCTGTTTTTT
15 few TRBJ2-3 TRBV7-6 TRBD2 CASSLFQRETDTQYF TGTGCCAGCAGCTTATTCCAGCGGGAGACAGATACGCAGTATTTT
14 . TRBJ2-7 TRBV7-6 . CASSLGADALEQYF TGTGCCAGCAGCTTAGGGGCGGACGCGTTAGAGCAGTACTTC
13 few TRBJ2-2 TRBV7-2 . CASSLRDYGELFF TGTGCCAGCAGCTTGAGAGACTACGGGGAGCTGTTTTTT
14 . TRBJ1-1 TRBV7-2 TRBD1 CASSPQGAGTEAFF TGTGCCAGCAGCCCACAGGGGGCGGGTACTGAAGCTTTCTTT
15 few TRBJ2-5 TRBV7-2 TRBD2 CASSPSSGSGETQYF TGTGCCAGCAGCCCCTCTAGCGGGAGCGGCGAGACCCAGTACTTC